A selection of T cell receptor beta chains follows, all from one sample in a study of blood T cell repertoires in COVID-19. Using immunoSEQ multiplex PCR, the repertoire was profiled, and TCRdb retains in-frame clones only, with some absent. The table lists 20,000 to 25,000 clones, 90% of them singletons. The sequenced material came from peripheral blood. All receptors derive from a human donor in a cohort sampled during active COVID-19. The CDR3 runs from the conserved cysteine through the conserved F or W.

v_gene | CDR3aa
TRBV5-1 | CASSLRTGVSGNEKLFF
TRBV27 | CASRWGQGFNNEQFF
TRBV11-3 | CASSLDRQGLEQFF
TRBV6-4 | CASSDPPSQPQHF
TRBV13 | CASSLEAHFLAGETISYEQYF
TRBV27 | CASSIAGRVTYEQYF
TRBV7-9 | CASNTGGETQYF
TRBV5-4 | CASSLAGGQNTEAFF
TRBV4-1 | CASSLRGTEAFF
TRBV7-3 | CASSSGQGLGETQYF
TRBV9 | CASSVGWAASYNEQFF
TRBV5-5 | CASSFSNQPQHF
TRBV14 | CASSQDLAAREQYF
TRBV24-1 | CATSVQAQETQYF
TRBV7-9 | CASSRAAGPQPQHF
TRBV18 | CASSPTFGTGAVKYGYTF
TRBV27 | CASRPRQSMNTEAFF
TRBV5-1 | CASSLAGYGNTIYF
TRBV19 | CAIGQGKANYGYTF
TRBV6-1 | CASSDIQGNTIYF
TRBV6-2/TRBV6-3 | CASSFVRSWSYEQYF
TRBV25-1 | CASSEYTTGYQEQYF
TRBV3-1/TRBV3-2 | CASSQGHRSSPLHF
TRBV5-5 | CASSVVGGKKLFF
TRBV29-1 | CSVGGSFRDTQYF
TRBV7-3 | CASSPGRGLAEYNEQFF
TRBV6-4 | CASSDPWTGFDLAKNIQYF
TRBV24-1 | CATSDGATNEKLFF
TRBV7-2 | CASSLMTGGQSVEQYF
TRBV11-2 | CASSLVQGWTGELFF
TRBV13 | CASSSDRGGRNYGYTF
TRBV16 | CASSQWTGVNYGYTF
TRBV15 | CATSRVVSGAGELFF